This T cell receptor beta chain was recorded in a study of shared clonotypes between healthy human individuals. Regarding the study as a whole: A small donor pool kept down the genetic and exposure-history diversity that was represented.

Sequenced by immunoSEQ multiplex PCR; TCRdb stores in-frame clones only, minus some. The sample holds roughly 2.2 million clones, 80% to 95% seen once. Germline CDR1 MNHNS, CDR2 SASEGT. This CDR3 region has 16 residues. V was clipped by 3 bases and J by 0 bases, with 13 bases between them. A note on this clone: Its antigen is unidentified.

Sequenced: naive CD4+ T cells from PBMCs. Subset in this sample: CD45RA+ positively selected. This receptor was identified in a man younger than 35 in good health. Some clones in this sample may be carry-over from other donors' samples. V and J are TRBV6-1 and TRBJ2-3; D call uncertain. The CDR3 protein is CASSDLSRSSTDTQYF. In DNA form, the CDR3 reads TGTGCCAGCAGTGACTTGAGCAGATCTAGCACAGATACGCAGTATTTT.